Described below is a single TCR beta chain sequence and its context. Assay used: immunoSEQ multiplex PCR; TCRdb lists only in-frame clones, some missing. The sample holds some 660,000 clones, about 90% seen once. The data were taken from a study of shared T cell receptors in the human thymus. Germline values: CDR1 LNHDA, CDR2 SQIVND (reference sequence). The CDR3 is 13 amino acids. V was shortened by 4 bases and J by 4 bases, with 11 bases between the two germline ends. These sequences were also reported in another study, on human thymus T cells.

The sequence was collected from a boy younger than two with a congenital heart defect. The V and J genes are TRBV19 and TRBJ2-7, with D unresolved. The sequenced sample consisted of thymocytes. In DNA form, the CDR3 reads TGTGCCAGTAGTACGCTCACAGATTACGAGCAGTACTTC. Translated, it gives CASSTLTDYEQYF.